This note documents a single T cell receptor (beta chain) sequence. Its antigen is still unknown. Amplification used 60 Vbeta primers and 13 Jbeta primers. Data came from immunoSEQ multiplex PCR; TCRdb stores just in-frame clones and leaves some out. Here the sample spans tens of thousands of clones, 65% to 75% being singletons. These data originate in a study of cytomegalovirus exposure and HLA in healthy donors. Study-wide context: From some 180 million T cells, an earlier analysis saw approximately 110 million unique TCR beta sequences.

Sampled while nominally healthy, donors likely had unrecorded immune exposures. V trimming: 5 bases; J trimming: 2 bases; junction bases outside the gene matches: 8. The germline V gene encodes CDR1 SGHTA and CDR2 FQGNSA. CDR3 length: 15 residues. The study, taken as a whole, reports: Being productive about 87% or about 30% of the time was typical of most TCR beta V segments in an earlier analysis. Upon later analysis, TCR association rates were observed to vary by HLA locus, being highest for DRB1 and lowest for HLA-C.

The source of this sequence is a man under 40 in good health and CMV-seropositive. This chain joins TRBV7-2 and TRBJ2-7, with TRBD1 matching over 8 bases. What was sequenced was PBMCs. For the CDR3, the DNA is TGTGCCAGCAGCCCACGAGGACAGGGCCCCTACGAGCAGTACTTC. Its translation: CASSPRGQGPYEQYF.